What follows are 24 T cell receptor beta chains derived from one specimen sequenced in a study of Graves' ophthalmopathy and Graves' hyperthyroidism. The authors amplified TCR beta CDR3 regions, and they did so from RNA transcripts for repertoire sequencing. RT-PCR in the first round used HTBI primers; a second-round multiplex PCR followed. Using its own MiXCR run on the multiplex PCR reads, TCRdb lists one record per CDR3 protein. The sample contains some 520,000 distinct CDR3 sequences, approximately 15% of which appear only once. Specimen: blood. Source of these receptors: a woman aged 25 to 39 with Graves' ophthalmopathy.

At least ten counts were recorded for this clonotype. At one end the junction does not follow the germline gene, possibly because of a read error. For the CDR3, the DNA is TGTGCCAGCAGTGACTACTCCTATAATTCACCCCCCCACTTT. It encodes CASSDYSYNSPPHF. J is TRBJ1-6 and V is TRBV27, with unresolved D. Germline CDR1 is MNHEY and CDR2 is SMNVEV (reference sequence). CDR3 length equals 14 residues.

This clonotype was observed many times. The V and J genes are TRBV5-1 and TRBJ2-7; a possible D gene is TRBD2 (5 bases). V shed 2 bases and J shed 5 bases, with 11 bases lying between them. CDR3 length equals 13 residues. Germline-derived CDR1 and CDR2 are SGHRS and YFSETQ. CDR3 loop: CASSFDYGDEQYF. In DNA form, the CDR3 reads TGCGCCAGCAGCTTTGATTACGGGGACGAGCAGTACTTC.

This sequence joins TRBV12-3 or TRBV12-4 and TRBJ2-7, with a tentative D call TRBD2 (5 bases). Trimming took off 3 bases at V and 2 bases at J, with 14 bases between the two ends. The CDR3 is made up of 15 amino acids. In DNA, the CDR3 is TGTGCCAGCAGTTTGGGGAATGGGAGAGCCTACGAGCAGTACTTC. This codes for CASSLGNGRAYEQYF.

The chain links TRBV27 to TRBJ1-5; 8 bases line up with TRBD1. Germline V gives CDR1 MNHEY, CDR2 SMNVEV (reference sequence). With 5 bases clipped from V and 3 bases from J, the junction kept 3 bases outside the gene matches. The CDR3 has 14 amino acids. DNA for the CDR3: TGTGCCAGCAGTCCGGGACAGGTCAATCAGCCCCAGCATTTT. Translation: CASSPGQVNQPQHF.

Ten or more counts support this clonotype. CDR3 region: CASSDSSANTEAFF. In DNA form, the CDR3 reads TGTGCCAGCAGTGATTCTTCGGCTAACACTGAAGCTTTCTTT. This sequence joins TRBV6-1 and TRBJ1-1; D is ambiguous. The CDR3 has 14 amino acids. Germline CDR1 MNHNS, CDR2 SASEGT. Trimming left V 3 bases short and J 2 bases short, with 10 bases between.

This clonotype came up a few times. The CDR3 is CASSLDSPLINSPLHF. In DNA form, the CDR3 reads TGTGCCAGCAGCTTGGACAGCCCCCTCATCAATTCACCCCTCCACTTT. The V and J genes are TRBV7-2 and TRBJ1-6, with D maybe TRBD1 (6 bases). The CDR3 extends over 16 amino acids. Germline lookup yields CDR1 SGHTA and CDR2 FQGNSA. With 3 bases removed from V and 7 bases from J, the gap between germline ends came to 16 bases. Together with reference TRBV7-2 and TRBJ1-6, the CDR3 gives the full variable domain: GAGVSQSPSNKVTEKGKDVELRCDPISGHTALYWYRQSLGQGLEFLIYFQGNSAPDKSGLPSDRFSAERTGGSVSTLTIQRTQQEDSAVYLCASSLDSPLINSPLHFGNGTRLTVT.

This clonotype has a count of ten or more. DNA for the CDR3: TGCGCCAGCAGCTACGCACAAGGGGGTACAGATGGCTACACCTTC. Amino acid sequence: CASSYAQGGTDGYTF. The chain uses TRBV5-1 and TRBJ1-2, with D tentatively TRBD1 (6 bases). The ends were cut back, 3 bases at V and 6 bases at J, with 18 bases in the middle. The CDR3 consists of 15 residues. Germline CDR1 and CDR2: SGHRS and YFSETQ.

This clonotype was seen at least ten times. The chain is built from TRBV5-4 and TRBJ1-1; the D is unclear. Germline V gives CDR1 SGHNT, CDR2 YYREEE (reference sequence). Trimming removed 3 bases from V and 4 bases from J, with 10 bases in between. This CDR3 has 13 residues. DNA of the CDR3: TGTGCCAGCAGCTCCCGGGAGGCCACTGAAGCTTTCTTT. As protein: CASSSREATEAFF.

Ten or more counts support this clonotype. This chain links TRBV27 with TRBJ2-7; 7 bases match TRBD1. V shed 5 bases and J 3 bases; nucleotides not matched to a gene: 7. The CDR3 is 14 residues long. Germline CDR1 and CDR2: MNHEY and SMNVEV (reference sequence). The CDR3 DNA reads as TGTGCCAGCAGTCGAGGGGCAGGGGGCTACGAGCAGTACTTC. Its protein is CASSRGAGGYEQYF.

This sequence joins TRBV28 and TRBJ2-7; 8 bases line up with TRBD1. CDR1 MDHEN and CDR2 SYDVKM come from the germline V gene. The CDR3 runs to 15 residues. Unmatched junction bases numbered 10, after V lost 7 bases and J lost 2 bases. In DNA form, the CDR3 reads TGTGCCAGCAAATGCAGGGGGCTTAGGACCTACGAGCAGTACTTC. Its protein product is CASKCRGLRTYEQYF.

This clonotype has a count of ten or more. The chain links TRBV12-3 or TRBV12-4 to TRBJ2-7; TRBD1 matches 9 bases. The CDR3 has 15 amino acids. V trimming: 5 bases; J trimming: 0 bases; junction bases outside the gene matches: 5. The CDR3 DNA sequence: TGTGCCAGCAGTGCTAACAGGGGGCGCTCCTACGAGCAGTACTTC. It is translated as CASSANRGRSYEQYF.

This clonotype turned up a few times. The rearrangement uses TRBV3-1 and TRBJ1-6; D is unresolved. Germline V gene sequence: CDR1 LGHDT, CDR2 YNNKEL (reference sequence). CDR3 length: 14 amino acids. V lost 1 base and J 5 bases, leaving 6 bases between the germline ends. CDR3 loop: CASSQGTDNSPLHF. CDR3 nucleotides: TGTGCCAGCAGCCAAGGGACGGATAATTCACCCCTCCACTTT. The full variable domain, completed using reference TRBV3-1 and TRBJ1-6, is DTAVSQTPKYLVTQMGNDKSIKCEQNLGHDTMYWYKQDSKKFLKIMFSYNNKELIINETVPNRFSPKSPDKAHLNLHINSLELGDSAVYFCASSQGTDNSPLHFGNGTRLTVT.

This clonotype showed up many times. The gene calls are TRBV28 and TRBJ2-2, with D perhaps matching TRBD1 (5 bases). V was clipped by 5 bases and J by 4 bases, with 20 bases between them. The CDR3 is 17 amino acids. From germline, CDR1 is MDHEN and CDR2 SYDVKM. The CDR3 here is CASSPPGQGIGTGELFF. In DNA, the CDR3 is TGTGCCAGCAGTCCGCCCGGCCAGGGAATTGGCACCGGGGAGCTGTTTTTT.

The J gene is TRBJ2-5, the V gene TRBV7-3; no definite D call. The CDR3 spans 14 residues. In germline, CDR1 is SGHTA, CDR2 FQGTGA. V lost 4 bases and J 5 bases, leaving 14 bases between the germline ends. This CDR3 is CASSSVGVEETQYF. In DNA, the CDR3 is TGTGCCAGCAGCTCCGTTGGGGTTGAGGAGACCCAGTACTTC. The full variable domain, in which reference TRBV7-3 and TRBJ2-5 provide the parts outside the CDR3, is GAGVSQTPSNKVTEKGKYVELRCDPISGHTALYWYRQSLGQGPEFLIYFQGTGAADDSGLPNDRFFAVRPEGSVSTLKIQRTERGDSAVYLCASSSVGVEETQYFGPGTRLLVL.

This clonotype was seen a few times. This chain connects TRBV6-1 to TRBJ2-2; 9 bases are shared with TRBD2. Germline CDR1 and CDR2: MNHNS and SASEGT. The CDR3 extends over 16 amino acids. J was trimmed by 4 bases and V by 5 bases; bases with no gene match: 8. The DNA of the CDR3 is TGTGCCAGCAGTCCCCCCGCAGCGGGGGGCACCGGGGAGCTGTTTTTT. Protein: CASSPPAAGGTGELFF.

This chain uses TRBV24-1 with TRBJ1-5, with D hard to call. Deletions cut 5 bases from V and 10 bases from J, with 17 bases between. CDR3 length: 14 amino acids. The germline gives CDR1 KGHDR, CDR2 SFDVKD. CDR3 loop: CATSALEQLQPQHF. CDR3 DNA sequence: TGTGCCACCAGTGCGTTGGAACAGCTCCAACCCCAGCATTTT.

About this clonotype: A much larger clone differs by one base, so this may be a read error. The CDR3 ends on some other residue instead of the conserved phenylalanine or tryptophan, so this is likely a read error. The chain couples TRBV27 to TRBJ1-1; perhaps TRBD1 as D (5 bases). Trimming took off 0 bases at V and 6 bases at J, with 11 bases between the two ends. The CDR3 sequence is 14 residues long. CDR1 and CDR2 from the germline V gene are MNHEY and SMNVEV (reference sequence). CDR3 coding DNA: TGTGCCAGCAGTTTATCGATGGGGACGGCTGAAGCTTTCGTT. Encoded protein: CASSLSMGTAEAFV.

In this sample, this clonotype turned up many times. In DNA, the CDR3 is TGTGCCAGCGGCCCTGGCCCGACGGAGCAGTACTTC. Protein product: CASGPGPTEQYF. This chain connects TRBV27 to TRBJ2-7, with D hard to call. The germline V and J ends were trimmed by 8 bases and 7 bases, with 15 bases remaining between them. This CDR3 region has 12 residues. The germline CDR1 and CDR2 sequences are MNHEY and SMNVEV (reference sequence).

This clonotype has ten or more counts. It may be a read error: a sequence one base away is much more abundant. This chain connects TRBV2 to TRBJ1-1; no definite D call. The CDR3 is made up of 12 amino acids. From germline, CDR1 is SNHLY and CDR2 FYNNEI. Trimming left V 5 bases short and J 3 bases short, with 7 bases between. This CDR3 is CASSSVDTEAFF. As DNA, the CDR3 is TGTGCCAGCAGTTCTGTTGACACTGAAGCTTTCTTT.

The J gene is TRBJ1-2, the V gene TRBV12-3 or TRBV12-4; 10 positions agree with TRBD1. The CDR3 runs 14 residues. V lost 5 bases to trimming and J lost 7 bases; unmatched junction nucleotides: 7. The CDR3 DNA sequence: TGTGCCAGCAGTGCTCGGACAGGGGGTGTTGGCTACACCTTC. This gives the protein CASSARTGGVGYTF.

The chain joins TRBV7-2 to TRBJ1-2, with unresolved D. In germline, CDR1 is SGHTA, CDR2 FQGNSA. Trimming shortened V by 4 bases and J by 4 bases, and 10 bases separated the two germline ends. The CDR3 loop spans 13 amino acids. Here the CDR3 reads CASSYRVLYGYTF. In DNA, the CDR3 is TGTGCCAGCAGCTACCGGGTCCTCTATGGCTACACCTTC.

Ten or more counts support this clonotype. This chain links TRBV2 with TRBJ2-7, with a weak D call TRBD2 (5 bases). The CDR3 is made up of 16 amino acids. The V end was cut by 6 bases, the J end by 3 bases, with 21 bases between. From germline, CDR1 is SNHLY and CDR2 FYNNEI. The CDR3 protein is CASRSPPRDKNYEQYF. Written as DNA, the CDR3 is TGTGCCAGCAGATCACCCCCCCGGGATAAAAACTACGAGCAGTACTTC.

This clonotype was counted at least ten times. The gene calls are TRBV5-6 and TRBJ1-2; TRBD1 matches at 10 bases. The ends lost 4 bases at V and 4 bases at J; junction bases unmatched: 7. This CDR3 contains 15 residues. Germline lookup yields CDR1 SGHDT and CDR2 YYEEEE. The CDR3 reads CASSPAGTGAYGYTF. CDR3 coding DNA: TGTGCCAGCAGCCCTGCAGGGACAGGGGCCTATGGCTACACCTTC.

This clonotype was counted a few times. The V and J genes are TRBV10-1 and TRBJ2-7, with 13 positions matching TRBD2. CDR3 length: 14 amino acids. V dropped 3 bases and J dropped 8; count of bases not matched to a gene: 4. The germline V gene encodes CDR1 WNHNN and CDR2 SYGVQD (reference sequence). The CDR3 is CASSEGLAGAQQYF. DNA of the CDR3: TGCGCCAGCAGTGAAGGACTAGCGGGAGCTCAGCAGTACTTC.